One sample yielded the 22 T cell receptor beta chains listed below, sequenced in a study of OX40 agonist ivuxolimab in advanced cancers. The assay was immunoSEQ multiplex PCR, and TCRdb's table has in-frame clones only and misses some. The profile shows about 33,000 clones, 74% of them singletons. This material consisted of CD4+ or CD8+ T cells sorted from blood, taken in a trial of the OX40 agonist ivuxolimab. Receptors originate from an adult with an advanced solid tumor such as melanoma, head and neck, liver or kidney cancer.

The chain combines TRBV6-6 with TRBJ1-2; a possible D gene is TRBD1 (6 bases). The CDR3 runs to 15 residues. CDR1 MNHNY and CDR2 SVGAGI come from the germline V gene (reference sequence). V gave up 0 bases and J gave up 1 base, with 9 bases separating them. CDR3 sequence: CASSYSVQGNYGYTF. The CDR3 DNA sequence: TGTGCCAGCAGTTACTCGGTACAGGGTAACTATGGCTACACCTTC.

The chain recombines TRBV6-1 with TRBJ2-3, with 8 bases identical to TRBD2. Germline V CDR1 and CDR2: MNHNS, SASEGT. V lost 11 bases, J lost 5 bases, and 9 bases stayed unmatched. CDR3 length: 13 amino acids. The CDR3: CASIAGLKDTQYF. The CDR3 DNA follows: TGTGCCTCAATAGCGGGGCTCAAAGATACGCAGTATTTT.

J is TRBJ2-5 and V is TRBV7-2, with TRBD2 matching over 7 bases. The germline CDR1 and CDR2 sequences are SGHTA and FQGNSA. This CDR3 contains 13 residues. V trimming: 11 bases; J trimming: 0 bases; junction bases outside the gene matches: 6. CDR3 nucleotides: TGTGCCTGCGGGGAGGGCGACCAAGAGACCCAGTACTTC. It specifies CACGEGDQETQYF.

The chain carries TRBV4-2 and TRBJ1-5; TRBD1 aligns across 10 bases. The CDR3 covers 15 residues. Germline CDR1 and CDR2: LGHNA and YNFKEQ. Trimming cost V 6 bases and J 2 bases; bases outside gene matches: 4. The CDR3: CASSLGTGGNQPQHF. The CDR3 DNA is TGTGCCAGCAGTCTCGGGACAGGGGGCAATCAGCCCCAGCATTTT.

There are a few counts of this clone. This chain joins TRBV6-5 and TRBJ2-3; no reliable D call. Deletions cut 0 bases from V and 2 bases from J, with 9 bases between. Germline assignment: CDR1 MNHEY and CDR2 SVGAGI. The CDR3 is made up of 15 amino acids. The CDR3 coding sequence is TGTGCCAGCAGTTACTCAGGCAGGTCCACAGATACGCAGTATTTT. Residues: CASSYSGRSTDTQYF.

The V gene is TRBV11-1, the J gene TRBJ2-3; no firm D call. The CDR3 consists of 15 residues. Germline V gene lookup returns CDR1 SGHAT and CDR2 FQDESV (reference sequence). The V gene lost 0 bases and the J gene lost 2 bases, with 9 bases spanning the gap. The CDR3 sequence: CASSLAQRNTDTQYF. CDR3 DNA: TGTGCCAGCAGCTTAGCGCAGAGGAACACAGATACGCAGTATTTT.

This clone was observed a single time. The CDR3 DNA reads as TGTGCCTGGACCCAGACGAATTCACCCCTCCACTTT. Translation gives CAWTQTNSPLHF. The chain uses TRBV30 and TRBJ1-6; D ambiguous. CDR1 is GTSNPN and CDR2 is SVGIG in the germline V gene (reference sequence). CDR3 length: 12 residues. Trimming cost V 4 bases and J 7 bases, with 8 bases left between them.

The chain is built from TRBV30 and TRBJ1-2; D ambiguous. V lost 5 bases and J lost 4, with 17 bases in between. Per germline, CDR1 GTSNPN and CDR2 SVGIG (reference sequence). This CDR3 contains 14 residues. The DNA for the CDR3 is TGTGCCTGGGGGAGAATTCTTAGCTCCTATGGCTACACCTTC. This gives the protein CAWGRILSSYGYTF.

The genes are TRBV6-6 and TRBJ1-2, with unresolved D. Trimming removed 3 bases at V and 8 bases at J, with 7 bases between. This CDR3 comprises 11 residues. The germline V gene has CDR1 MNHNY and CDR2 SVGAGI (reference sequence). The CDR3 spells CASSYLSGYTF. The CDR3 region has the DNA TGTGCCAGCAGTTATTTGAGCGGCTACACCTTC.

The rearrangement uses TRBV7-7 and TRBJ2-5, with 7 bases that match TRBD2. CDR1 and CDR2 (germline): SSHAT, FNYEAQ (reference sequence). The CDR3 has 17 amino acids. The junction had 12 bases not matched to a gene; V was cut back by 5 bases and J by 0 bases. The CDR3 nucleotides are TGTGCCAGCAGCCGCTTAGCCAGCGGGGAGTACCAAGAGACCCAGTACTTC. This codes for CASSRLASGEYQETQYF.

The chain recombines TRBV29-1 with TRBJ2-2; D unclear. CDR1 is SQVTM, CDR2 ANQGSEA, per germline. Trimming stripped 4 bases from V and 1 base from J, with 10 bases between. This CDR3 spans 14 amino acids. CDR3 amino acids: CSVGSSLNTGELFF. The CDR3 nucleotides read TGCAGCGTTGGGAGTTCCCTGAACACCGGGGAGCTGTTTTTT.

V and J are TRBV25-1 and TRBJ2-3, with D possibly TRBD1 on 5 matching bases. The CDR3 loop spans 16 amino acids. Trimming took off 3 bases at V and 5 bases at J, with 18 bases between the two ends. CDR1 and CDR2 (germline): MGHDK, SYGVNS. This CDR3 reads CASSDHYRITGDTQYF. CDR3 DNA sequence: TGTGCCAGCAGTGATCACTACCGCATAACAGGAGATACGCAGTATTTT.

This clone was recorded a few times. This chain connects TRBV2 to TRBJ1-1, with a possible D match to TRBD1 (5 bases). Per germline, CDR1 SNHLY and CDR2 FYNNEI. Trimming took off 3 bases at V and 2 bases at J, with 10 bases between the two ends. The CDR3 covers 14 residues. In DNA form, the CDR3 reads TGTGCCAGCAGTGAGAGGGGTACAAACACTGAAGCTTTCTTT. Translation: CASSERGTNTEAFF.

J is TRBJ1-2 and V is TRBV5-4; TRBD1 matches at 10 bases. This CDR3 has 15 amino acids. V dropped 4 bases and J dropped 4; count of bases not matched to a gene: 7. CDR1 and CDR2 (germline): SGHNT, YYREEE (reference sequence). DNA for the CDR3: TGTGCCAGCAGCCCGGGGACAGGGGCATTCTATGGCTACACCTTC. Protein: CASSPGTGAFYGYTF.

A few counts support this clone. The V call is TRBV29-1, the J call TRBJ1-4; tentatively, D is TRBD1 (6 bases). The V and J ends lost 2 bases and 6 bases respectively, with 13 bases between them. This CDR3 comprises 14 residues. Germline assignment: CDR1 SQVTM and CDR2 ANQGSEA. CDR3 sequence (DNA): TGCAGCGTTGAAACTCAGGGGAACTATGAAAAACTGTTTTTT. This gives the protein CSVETQGNYEKLFF. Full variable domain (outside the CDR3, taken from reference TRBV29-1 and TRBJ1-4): SAVISQKPSRDICQRGTSLTIQCQVDSQVTMMFWYRQQPGQSLTLIATANQGSEATYESGFVIDKFPISRPNLTFSTLTVSNMSPEDSSIYLCSVETQGNYEKLFFGSGTQLSVL.

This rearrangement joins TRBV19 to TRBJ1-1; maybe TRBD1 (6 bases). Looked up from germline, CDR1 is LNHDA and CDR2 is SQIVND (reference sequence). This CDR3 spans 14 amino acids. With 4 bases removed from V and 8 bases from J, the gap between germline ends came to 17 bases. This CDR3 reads CASSKGGGGYEAFF. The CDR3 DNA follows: TGTGCCAGTAGTAAGGGCGGAGGGGGGTACGAAGCTTTCTTT.

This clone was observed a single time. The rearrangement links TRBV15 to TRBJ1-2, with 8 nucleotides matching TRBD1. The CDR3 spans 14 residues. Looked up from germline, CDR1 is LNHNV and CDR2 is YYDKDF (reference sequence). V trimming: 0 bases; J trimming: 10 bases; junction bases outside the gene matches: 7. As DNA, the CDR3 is TGTGCCACCAGCAGAGATATTCAGGGGGCTGTCTACACCTTC. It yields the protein CATSRDIQGAVYTF.

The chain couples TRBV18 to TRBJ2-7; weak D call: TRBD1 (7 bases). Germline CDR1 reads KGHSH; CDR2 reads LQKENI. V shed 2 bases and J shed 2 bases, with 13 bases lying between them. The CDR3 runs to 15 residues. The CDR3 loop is CASSPGGTAAYEQYF. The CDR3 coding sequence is TGTGCCAGCTCACCAGGGGGGACAGCAGCCTACGAGCAGTACTTC.

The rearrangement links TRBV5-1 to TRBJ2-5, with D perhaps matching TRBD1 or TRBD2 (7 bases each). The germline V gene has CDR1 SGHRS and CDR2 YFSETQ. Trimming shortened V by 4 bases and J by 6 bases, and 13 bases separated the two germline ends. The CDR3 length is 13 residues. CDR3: CASSRTRGQTQYF. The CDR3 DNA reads TGCGCCAGCAGCCGGACTAGGGGGCAGACCCAGTACTTC.

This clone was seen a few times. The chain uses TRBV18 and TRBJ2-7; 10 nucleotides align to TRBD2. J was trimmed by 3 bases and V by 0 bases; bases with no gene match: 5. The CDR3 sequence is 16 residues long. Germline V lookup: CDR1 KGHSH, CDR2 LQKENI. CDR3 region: CASSPPGTSVLYEQYF. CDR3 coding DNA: TGTGCCAGCTCACCACCCGGGACTAGCGTCCTCTACGAGCAGTACTTC.

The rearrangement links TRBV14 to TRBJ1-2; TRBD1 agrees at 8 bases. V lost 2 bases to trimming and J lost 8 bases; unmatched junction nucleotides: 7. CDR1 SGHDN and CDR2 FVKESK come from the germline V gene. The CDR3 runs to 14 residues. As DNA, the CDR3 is TGTGCCAGCAGCCAAACCGGACAGGGTGAGGGCTACACCTTC. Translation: CASSQTGQGEGYTF.

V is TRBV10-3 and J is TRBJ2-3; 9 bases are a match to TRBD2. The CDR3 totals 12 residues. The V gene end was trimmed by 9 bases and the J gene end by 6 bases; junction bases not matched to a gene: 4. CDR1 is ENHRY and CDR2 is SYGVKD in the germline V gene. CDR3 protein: CAMRGGDDTQYF. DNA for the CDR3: TGTGCCATGCGCGGGGGGGACGATACGCAGTATTTT.